This TCR beta chain comes out of a study of T cell responses to AZD1222 COVID-19 vaccine. Study background: Second doses that came at about 4 or about 12 weeks were put together.

Profiling relied on immunoSEQ multiplex PCR, and the TCRdb table lists in-frame clones only, not all of them. The sample lists approximately 120,000 clones, about 87% seen once, with roughly 4.5% in the top ten. Study conclusions and caveats: CD4 TCRs associated with vaccination spanned spike, dominating at 160-218 and 743-854. Clonal diversity may have been underestimated in mostly white British donors. Two AZD1222 administrations were followed by greater Spike-specific TCR breadth and depth.

A remark on this clone: Its matching antigen is unknown.

This CDR3 has 15 residues. Germline V gene sequence: CDR1 SGHAT, CDR2 FQNNGV. Trimming took 6 bases from V and 2 from J, leaving 16 bases between them. The rearrangement uses TRBV11-2 and TRBJ2-5; possible D gene TRBD1, 5 bases. This clonotype was sampled from an adult in good health. Sample: peripheral blood, taken on day 0 of AZD1222 vaccination. CDR3 sequence reads: CASRPLQGKQETQYF. The CDR3 bases are TGTGCCAGCAGGCCCCTCCAGGGAAAACAAGAGACCCAGTACTTC.